These 9 T cell receptor beta chains share one sample of origin, sequenced in a study of CD8 T cells in ankylosing spondylitis. No antigen has been assigned to these receptors. TCRdb reanalysed the 5' RACE reads using MiXCR and keeps one entry per CDR3 protein. The data contain 700,000 to 850,000 distinct CDR3 sequences, 10% to 15% of them seen just once; the ten biggest clones take up roughly 0.51%. Points from the study as a whole: Ankylosing spondylitis blood seemed to carry a telltale TCR beta motif made of fewer than ten highly homologous variants.

The sample consisted of blood, either unsorted or a sorted T cell fraction (not recorded which). These receptors were collected from a male donor with ankylosing spondylitis.

The rearrangement links TRBV6-5 to TRBJ2-7; D gene unclear. Germline loops: CDR1 MNHEY, CDR2 SVGAGI. V lost 3 bases and J lost 8, with 17 bases in between. The CDR3 length is 14 residues. The CDR3 here is CASSYERPQSQQYF. The CDR3 nucleotides read TGTGCCAGCAGTTATGAGCGTCCCCAGTCCCAGCAGTACTTC.

This clonotype has only a few counts. The chain has TRBV12-3 or TRBV12-4 and TRBJ1-6; no definite D call. The V end lost 1 base, the J end lost 10 bases, and 8 bases lay between the germline ends. This CDR3 has 13 residues. CDR3 nucleotide sequence: TGTGCCAGCAGTTTAGATTTCGGGTCACCCCTCCACTTT. Residues: CASSLDFGSPLHF.

Concerning this clonotype itself: At one end the junction does not follow the germline gene, possibly because of a read error. V is TRBV20-1 and J is TRBJ2-5; D is ambiguous. The CDR3 contains 12 residues. CDR1 is DFQATT, CDR2 SNEGSKA, per germline (reference sequence). The CDR3 protein is CTARAIEWTQYF. CDR3 DNA: TGCACTGCTAGAGCGATTGAGTGGACCCAGTACTTC.

This clonotype was seen more than once but under ten times. The CDR3: CASSLQGASYGYTF. CDR3 sequence (DNA): TGTGCCAGCAGTTTACAGGGGGCGAGCTATGGCTACACCTTC. V and J are TRBV12-3 or TRBV12-4 and TRBJ1-2, with 8 bases fitting TRBD1. V gave up 2 bases and J gave up 4 bases; unmatched junction bases: 3. The CDR3 contains 14 residues.

The chain has TRBV24-1 and TRBJ2-5; D not resolved. The germline CDR1 and CDR2 sequences are KGHDR and SFDVKD. Trimming cost V 2 bases and J 2 bases, with 5 bases left between them. The CDR3 covers 13 residues. CDR3 in DNA: TGTGCCACCAGTGATTCGCAGCAAGAGACCCAGTACTTC. It yields the protein CATSDSQQETQYF.

This sequence joins TRBV4-3 and TRBJ2-7; 7 nucleotides agree with TRBD1. This CDR3 contains 17 residues. Germline CDR1 is LGHNA and CDR2 is YSLEER. J gave up 0 bases and V 0 bases, and 8 bases lay outside the gene matches. CDR3 in amino acids: CASSQDYGTAVSYEQYF. DNA for the CDR3: TGCGCCAGCAGCCAAGATTACGGGACAGCAGTCTCCTACGAGCAGTACTTC.

This clonotype was picked up a small number of times. The rearrangement joins TRBV6-5 to TRBJ2-1; no clear D. The CDR3 length is 14 residues. V lost 0 bases and J lost 5, with 8 bases in between. The germline gives CDR1 MNHEY, CDR2 SVGAGI. CDR3 DNA sequence: TGTGCCAGCAGTTACTCTGGTAGTGACAATGAGCAGTTCTTC. Encoded protein: CASSYSGSDNEQFF.

This clonotype was found many times. V usage is TRBV4-3 and J usage is TRBJ2-1, with 14 bases fitting TRBD2. With 1 base clipped from V and 13 bases from J, the junction kept 6 bases outside the gene matches. The length of the CDR3 is 15 residues. Germline CDR1 and CDR2: LGHNA and YSLEER. CDR3 region: CASSQAGTSGSRQFF. DNA for the CDR3: TGCGCCAGCAGCCAAGCCGGGACTAGCGGGAGTCGCCAGTTCTTC.

There are many counts of this clonotype. The V call is TRBV7-2, the J call TRBJ2-1, with 9 bases identical to TRBD2. Germline V gene data show CDR1 as SGHTA and CDR2 as FQGNSA. CDR3 length: 14 amino acids. The V segment lost 6 bases and the J segment 4 bases; nucleotides outside the gene matches: 4. CDR3 sequence: CASRPGLAYNEQFF. CDR3 DNA sequence: TGTGCCAGCAGACCGGGACTAGCTTACAATGAGCAGTTCTTC.